This passage covers 18 T cell receptor beta chains from one sample sequenced in a study of T-cell memory formation after mild COVID-19 (dated by TCRdb to about 2021). Library preparation was by 5' RACE. The run used an Illumina NovaSeq 6000. TCRdb reran the public reads through fastp at Q25 and MiXCR, keeping productive beta chains. Rows with one shared CDR3 protein collapse into an entry with the most common genes and DNA. Across this sample there are 40,000 to 55,000 distinct CDR3 sequences, with under 7.5% seen only once. The leading ten clones occupy approximately 1.5% of the sample. The specimen was PBMCs or a T cell subset sorted from them (not recorded which). The receptors derive from a man between 18 and 29 years old who had mild COVID-19 (a few samples of this study predate the infection). The sample titles of this study are shuffled in the database, so cell type and time point are left out; the donor was told from shared clones.

The V call is TRBV3-1, the J call TRBJ2-5; TRBD2 agrees at 10 bases. The CDR3 covers 16 residues. Per the germline V gene, CDR1 is LGHDT and CDR2 is YNNKEL (reference sequence). The V gene end was trimmed by 0 bases and the J gene end by 5 bases; junction bases not matched to a gene: 6. The DNA for the CDR3 is TGTGCCAGCAGCCAAGAACAGCGGGGGGGCGTTGAGACCCAGTACTTC. Translated, it gives CASSQEQRGGVETQYF.

This clonotype was detected a few times. The chain carries TRBV7-2 and TRBJ2-5; tentative D call: TRBD1 (6 bases). Trimming pared 5 bases from V and 3 bases from J, leaving 22 bases between. The CDR3 has 17 amino acids. Germline V gene lookup returns CDR1 SGHTA and CDR2 FQGNSA. This CDR3 is CASSPGVQAWGKETQYF. In DNA form, the CDR3 reads TGTGCCAGCAGCCCAGGGGTACAGGCCTGGGGCAAAGAGACCCAGTACTTC.

This clonotype has only a few counts. The rearrangement links TRBV4-2 to TRBJ1-5, with D unclear. The V end was cut by 4 bases, the J end by 3 bases, with 13 bases between. Germline values: CDR1 LGHNA, CDR2 YNFKEQ. This CDR3 contains 15 residues. In nucleotides, the CDR3 is TGTGCCAGCAGCCCCGCGGGCAGCCACAATCAGCCCCAGCATTTT. This encodes CASSPAGSHNQPQHF.

This clonotype was found many times. J is TRBJ2-7 and V is TRBV7-2, with D possibly matching TRBD2 (5 bases). CDR3 size: 15 residues. Germline CDR1 is SGHTA and CDR2 is FQGNSA. The V and J ends lost 6 bases and 4 bases respectively, with 19 bases between them. CDR3 residues: CASRVGSGSWYEQYV. The CDR3 nucleotides are TGTGCCAGCAGAGTGGGCTCGGGGTCCTGGTACGAGCAGTACGTC.

In this sample, this clonotype turned up many times. The genes are TRBV7-9 and TRBJ1-1; 8 bases align to TRBD1. Germline CDR1 reads SEHNR; CDR2 reads FQNEAQ (reference sequence). V dropped 11 bases and J dropped 0; count of bases not matched to a gene: 2. The length of the CDR3 is 12 residues. The CDR3 is CAGQGMNTEAFF. CDR3 nucleotide sequence: TGTGCCGGACAGGGCATGAACACTGAAGCTTTCTTT.

The table lists this clonotype with a few counts. V usage is TRBV7-2 and J usage is TRBJ1-1, with D unclear. CDR3 length: 14 residues. CDR1 is SGHTA, CDR2 FQGNSA, per germline. Trimming took off 0 bases at V and 1 base at J, with 6 bases between the two ends. CDR3 loop: CASSLARKNTEAFF. In nucleotides, the CDR3 is TGTGCCAGCAGCTTAGCAAGAAAGAACACTGAAGCTTTCTTT.

CDR3 loop: CASSWGSDSPDTDTQYF. DNA of the CDR3: TGTGCCAGCAGCTGGGGTTCTGACAGCCCTGACACAGATACGCAGTATTTT. This sequence joins TRBV7-9 and TRBJ2-3; D is perhaps TRBD1 (5 bases). Trimming removed 4 bases from V and 2 bases from J, with 19 bases in between. CDR1 and CDR2 from the germline V gene are SEHNR and FQNEAQ (reference sequence). The CDR3 has 17 residues.

The sample holds a few counts of this clonotype. The chain joins TRBV20-1 to TRBJ2-3; D may be TRBD1 or TRBD2 (5 bases each). Germline V gives CDR1 DFQATT, CDR2 SNEGSKA (reference sequence). The length of the CDR3 is 15 residues. Trimming shortened V by 6 bases and J by 2 bases, and 18 bases separated the two germline ends. The CDR3, as DNA: TGCAGTGCCACCCGACGGGGACCCTACACAGATACGCAGTATTTT. The encoded protein is CSATRRGPYTDTQYF.

The chain links TRBV6-2 or TRBV6-3 to TRBJ2-2, with 11 positions matching TRBD2. V was clipped by 6 bases and J by 2 bases; unmatched bases: 8. This CDR3 has 17 amino acids. CDR1 MNHEY and CDR2 SVGEGT come from the germline V gene. CDR3 amino acids: CASRSPGLAVNTGELFF. DNA for the CDR3: TGTGCCAGCAGGTCCCCGGGACTAGCGGTTAACACCGGGGAGCTGTTTTTT.

The rearrangement uses TRBV28 and TRBJ2-3; D perhaps matches TRBD2 (6 bases). Germline CDR1 and CDR2: MDHEN and SYDVKM. The V end lost 2 bases, the J end lost 9 bases, and 12 bases lay between the germline ends. The CDR3 length is 13 residues. CDR3 sequence reads: CASSLPLAGTQYF. In nucleotides, the CDR3 is TGTGCCAGCAGTTTACCCTTGGCGGGGACGCAGTATTTT. The whole variable domain, remainder taken from reference TRBV28 and TRBJ2-3, is DVKVTQSSRYLVKRTGEKVFLECVQDMDHENMFWYRQDPGLGLRLIYFSYDVKMKEKGDIPEGYSVSREKKERFSLILESASTNQTSMYLCASSLPLAGTQYFGPGTRLTVL.

This clonotype has just a few counts. V usage is TRBV12-3 or TRBV12-4 and J usage is TRBJ1-2; unclear D gene. V lost 2 bases and J 2 bases, leaving 6 bases between the germline ends. This CDR3 region has 13 residues. The CDR3 loop reads CASSLNTNYGYTF. The CDR3 coding sequence is TGTGCCAGCAGTTTAAACACGAACTATGGCTACACCTTC.

This chain connects TRBV6-6 to TRBJ2-1; either TRBD1 or TRBD2 may fit D (6 bases each). V dropped 6 bases and J dropped 5 bases, with 14 bases sitting between them. The CDR3 spans 14 residues. CDR1 and CDR2 (germline): MNHNY, SVGAGI (reference sequence). CDR3 in amino acids: CASRSRGPHNEQFF. The DNA of the CDR3 is TGTGCCAGCAGATCTCGGGGGCCCCACAATGAGCAGTTCTTC.

This clonotype appeared a few times. This chain connects TRBV7-2 to TRBJ1-1, with 7 bases that match TRBD1. The CDR3 length is 14 residues. J was trimmed by 8 bases and V by 5 bases; bases with no gene match: 11. CDR1 and CDR2 (germline): SGHTA, FQGNSA. CDR3 sequence: CASSPRRGRAEAFF. The CDR3 nucleotides are TGTGCCAGCAGCCCCCGCAGGGGGAGGGCAGAAGCTTTCTTT.

This clonotype was seen more than once but under ten times. The rearrangement joins TRBV20-1 to TRBJ1-2, with D perhaps matching TRBD1 (5 bases). The germline CDR1 and CDR2 sequences are DFQATT and SNEGSKA (reference sequence). The CDR3 has 14 residues. V shed 0 bases and J shed 8 bases, with 16 bases lying between them. The DNA for the CDR3 is TGCAGTGCTAGAGATGTAGAAGGGGTACGGGGCTACACCTTC. It yields the protein CSARDVEGVRGYTF.

V usage is TRBV4-3 and J usage is TRBJ1-1, with 7 positions matching TRBD1. V shed 4 bases, J shed 4 bases, and the junction held 12 bases outside the gene matches. The length of the CDR3 is 16 residues. Germline values: CDR1 LGHNA, CDR2 YSLEER. The CDR3: CASSPGTANSGTEAFF. The CDR3 nucleotides are TGCGCCAGCAGCCCCGGGACAGCCAATTCAGGCACTGAAGCTTTCTTT.

This clonotype was detected a few times. This rearrangement joins TRBV20-1 to TRBJ2-7; no reliable D call. The germline gives CDR1 DFQATT, CDR2 SNEGSKA (reference sequence). The CDR3 is made up of 13 amino acids. V was cut by 3 bases and J by 3 bases, with 12 bases left in between. The CDR3 bases are TGCAGTGCTAGGAAGGACGGCGTCTACGAGCAGTACTTC. This translates into CSARKDGVYEQYF.

This clonotype has a count of ten or more. The V and J genes are TRBV12-3 or TRBV12-4 and TRBJ2-3; a possible D gene is TRBD1 (5 bases). Trimming removed 3 bases from V and 3 bases from J, with 10 bases in between. The CDR3 runs to 14 residues. The CDR3 sequence: CASSFQGMTDTQYF. The CDR3 DNA follows: TGTGCCAGCAGTTTCCAGGGTATGACAGATACGCAGTATTTT.

This clonotype occurred a few times. This rearrangement joins TRBV7-9 to TRBJ1-1; D might be TRBD1 (6 bases). The length of the CDR3 is 15 residues. Germline V gene data show CDR1 as SEHNR and CDR2 as FQNEAQ (reference sequence). With 4 bases removed from V and 0 bases from J, the gap between germline ends came to 12 bases. The CDR3 DNA is TGTGCCAGCAGCTCGACAGGTACTATGAACACTGAAGCTTTCTTT. Translation: CASSSTGTMNTEAFF.